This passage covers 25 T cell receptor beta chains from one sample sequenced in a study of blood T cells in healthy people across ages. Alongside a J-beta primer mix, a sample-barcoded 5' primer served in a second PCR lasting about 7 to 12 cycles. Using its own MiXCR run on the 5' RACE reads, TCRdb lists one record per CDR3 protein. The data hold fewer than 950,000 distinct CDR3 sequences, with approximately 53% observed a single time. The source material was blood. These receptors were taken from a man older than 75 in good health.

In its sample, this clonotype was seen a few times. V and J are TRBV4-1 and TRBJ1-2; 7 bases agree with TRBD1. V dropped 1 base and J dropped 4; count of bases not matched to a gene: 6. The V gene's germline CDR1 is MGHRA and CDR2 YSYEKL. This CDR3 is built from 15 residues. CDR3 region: CASSQGQGIGYGYTF. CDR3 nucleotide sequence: TGCGCCAGCAGCCAAGGACAGGGAATCGGCTATGGCTACACCTTC.

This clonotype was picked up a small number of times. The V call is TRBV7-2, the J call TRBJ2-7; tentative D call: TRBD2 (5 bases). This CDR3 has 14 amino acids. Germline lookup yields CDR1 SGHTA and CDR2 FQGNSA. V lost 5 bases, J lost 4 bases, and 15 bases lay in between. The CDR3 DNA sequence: TGTGCCAGCAGCCGCCCGGGGATCGGGTACGAGCAGTACTTC. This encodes CASSRPGIGYEQYF.

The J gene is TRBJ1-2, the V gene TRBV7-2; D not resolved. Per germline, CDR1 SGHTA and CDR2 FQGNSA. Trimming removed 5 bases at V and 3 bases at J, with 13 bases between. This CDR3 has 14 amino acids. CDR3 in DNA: TGTGCCAGCAGCCCCCTAAGGAGCTACTATGGCTACACCTTC. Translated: CASSPLRSYYGYTF.

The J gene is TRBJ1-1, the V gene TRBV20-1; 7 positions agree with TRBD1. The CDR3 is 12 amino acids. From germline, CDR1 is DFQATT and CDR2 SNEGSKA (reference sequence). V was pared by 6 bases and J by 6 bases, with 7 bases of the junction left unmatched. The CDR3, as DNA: TGCAGTGCCCTAACAGGGGTCGCTGAAGCTTTCTTT. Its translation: CSALTGVAEAFF.

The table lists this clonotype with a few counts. The CDR3 DNA reads TGTGCCATCAGTGAGGGTCCGCCTGGTGGGCATGAGCAGTTCTTC. Protein product: CAISEGPPGGHEQFF. This chain connects TRBV10-3 to TRBJ2-1; D unresolved. The V and J ends lost 2 bases and 8 bases respectively, with 16 bases between them. This CDR3 is built from 15 residues. Germline CDR1 reads ENHRY; CDR2 reads SYGVKD.

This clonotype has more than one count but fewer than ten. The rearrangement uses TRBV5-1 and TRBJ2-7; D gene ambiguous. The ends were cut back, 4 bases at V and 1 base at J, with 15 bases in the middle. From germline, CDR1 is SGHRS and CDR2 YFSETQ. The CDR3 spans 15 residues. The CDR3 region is CASSRLAGVSYEQYF. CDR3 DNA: TGCGCCAGCAGCCGGTTGGCAGGCGTTTCCTACGAGCAGTACTTC.

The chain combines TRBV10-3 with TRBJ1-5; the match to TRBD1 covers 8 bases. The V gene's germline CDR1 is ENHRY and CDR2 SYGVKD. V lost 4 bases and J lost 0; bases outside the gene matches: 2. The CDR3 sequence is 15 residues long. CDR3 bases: TGTGCCATCAGTGGGGACAGGAATAGCAATCAGCCCCAGCATTTT. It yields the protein CAISGDRNSNQPQHF.

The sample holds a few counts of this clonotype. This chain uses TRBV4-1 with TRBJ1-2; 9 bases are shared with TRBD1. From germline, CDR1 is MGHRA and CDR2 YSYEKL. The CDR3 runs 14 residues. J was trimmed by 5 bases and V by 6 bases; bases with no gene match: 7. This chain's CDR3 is CASRPTGGVYGYTF. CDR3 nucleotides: TGCGCCAGCAGACCGACAGGGGGGGTTTATGGCTACACCTTC.

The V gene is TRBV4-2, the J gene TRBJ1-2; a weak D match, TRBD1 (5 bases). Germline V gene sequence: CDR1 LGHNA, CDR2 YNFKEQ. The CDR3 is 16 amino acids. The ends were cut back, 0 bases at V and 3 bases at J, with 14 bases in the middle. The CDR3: CASSQDGTVGDYGYTF. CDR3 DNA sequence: TGTGCCAGCAGCCAAGATGGGACGGTTGGGGACTATGGCTACACCTTC.

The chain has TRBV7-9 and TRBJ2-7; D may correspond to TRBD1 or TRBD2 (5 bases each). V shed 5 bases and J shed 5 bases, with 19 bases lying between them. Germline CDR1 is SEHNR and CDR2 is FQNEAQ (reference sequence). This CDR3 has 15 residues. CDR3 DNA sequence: TGTGCCAGCAGCCCTCCGGGACCAGGAGTCCACGAGCAGTACTTC. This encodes CASSPPGPGVHEQYF.

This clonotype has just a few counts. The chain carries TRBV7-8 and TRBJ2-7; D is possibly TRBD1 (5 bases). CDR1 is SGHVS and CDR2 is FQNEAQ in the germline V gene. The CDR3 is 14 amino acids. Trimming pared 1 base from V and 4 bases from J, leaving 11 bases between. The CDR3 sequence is CASSLVGPLYEQYF. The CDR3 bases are TGTGCCAGCAGCTTAGTGGGGCCTTTGTACGAGCAGTACTTC.

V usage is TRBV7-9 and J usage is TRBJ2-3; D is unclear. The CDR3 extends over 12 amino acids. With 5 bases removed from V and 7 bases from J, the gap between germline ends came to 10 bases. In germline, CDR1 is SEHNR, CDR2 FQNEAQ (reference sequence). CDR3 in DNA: TGTGCCAGCAGCCTCGGGCCCAATACGCAGTATTTT. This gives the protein CASSLGPNTQYF.

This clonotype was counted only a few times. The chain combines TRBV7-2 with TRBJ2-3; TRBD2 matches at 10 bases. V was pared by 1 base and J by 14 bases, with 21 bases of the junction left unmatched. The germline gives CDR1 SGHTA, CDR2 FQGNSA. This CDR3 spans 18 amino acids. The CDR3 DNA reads TGTGCCAGCAGCTTAGGCGGGACTAGCGATCCTAAGGACAGATACGCGTATTTT. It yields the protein CASSLGGTSDPKDRYAYF.

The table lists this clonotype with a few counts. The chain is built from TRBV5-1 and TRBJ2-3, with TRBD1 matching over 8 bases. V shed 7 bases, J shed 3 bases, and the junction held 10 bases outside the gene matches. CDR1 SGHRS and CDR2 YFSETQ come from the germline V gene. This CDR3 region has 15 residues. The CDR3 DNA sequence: TGCGCCAGCGCCTATGTGAGACAGGGGACAGATACGCAGTATTTT. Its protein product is CASAYVRQGTDTQYF.

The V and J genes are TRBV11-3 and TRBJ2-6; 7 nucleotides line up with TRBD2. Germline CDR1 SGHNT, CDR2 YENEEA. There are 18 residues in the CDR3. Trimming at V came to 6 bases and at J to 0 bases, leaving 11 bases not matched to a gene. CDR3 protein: CASRAEEGGISGANVLTF. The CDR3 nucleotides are TGTGCCAGCAGGGCGGAGGAGGGAGGGATCTCTGGGGCCAACGTCCTGACTTTC.

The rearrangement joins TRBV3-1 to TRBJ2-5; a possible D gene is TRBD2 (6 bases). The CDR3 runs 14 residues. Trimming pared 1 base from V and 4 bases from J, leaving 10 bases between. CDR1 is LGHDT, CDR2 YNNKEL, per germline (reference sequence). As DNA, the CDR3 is TGTGCCAGCAGCCAAGCGGCAGCGGGAGAGACCCAGTACTTC. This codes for CASSQAAAGETQYF.

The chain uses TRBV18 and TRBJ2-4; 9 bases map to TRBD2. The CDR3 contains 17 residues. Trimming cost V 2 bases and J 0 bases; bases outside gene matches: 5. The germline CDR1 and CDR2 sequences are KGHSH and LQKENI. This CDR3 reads CASSPAPAGGAKNIQYF. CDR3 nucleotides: TGTGCCAGCTCACCAGCTCCAGCGGGAGGAGCCAAAAACATTCAGTACTTC. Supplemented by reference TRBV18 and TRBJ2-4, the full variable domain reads NAGVMQNPRHLVRRRGQEARLRCSPMKGHSHVYWYRQLPEEGLKFMVYLQKENIIDESGMPKERFSAEFPKEGPSILRIQQVVRGDSAAYFCASSPAPAGGAKNIQYFGAGTRLSVL.

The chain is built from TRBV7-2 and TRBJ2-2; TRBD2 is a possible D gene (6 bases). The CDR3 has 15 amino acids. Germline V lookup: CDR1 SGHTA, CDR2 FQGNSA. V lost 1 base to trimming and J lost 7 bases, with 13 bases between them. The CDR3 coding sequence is TGTGCCAGCAGCTTAGAGCAGGCGGGACTCGGGGAGCTGTTTTTT. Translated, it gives CASSLEQAGLGELFF. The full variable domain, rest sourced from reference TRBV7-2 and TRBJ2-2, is GAGVSQSPSNKVTEKGKDVELRCDPISGHTALYWYRQSLGQGLEFLIYFQGNSAPDKSGLPSDRFSAERTGGSVSTLTIQRTQQEDSAVYLCASSLEQAGLGELFFGEGSRLTVL.

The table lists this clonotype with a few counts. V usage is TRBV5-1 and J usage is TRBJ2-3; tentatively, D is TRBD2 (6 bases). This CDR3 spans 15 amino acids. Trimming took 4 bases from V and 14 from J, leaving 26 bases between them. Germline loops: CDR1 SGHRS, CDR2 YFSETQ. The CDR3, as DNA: TGCGCCAGCAGCATGACTAGAACGACAACGGGATACGCGTATTTT. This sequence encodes CASSMTRTTTGYAYF.

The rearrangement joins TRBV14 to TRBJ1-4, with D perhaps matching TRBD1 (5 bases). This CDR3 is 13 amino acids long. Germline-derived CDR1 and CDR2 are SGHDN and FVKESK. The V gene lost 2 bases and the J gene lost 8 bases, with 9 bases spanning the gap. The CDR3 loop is CASSQRWGEKLFF. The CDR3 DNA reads TGTGCCAGCAGCCAACGATGGGGGGAAAAACTGTTTTTT.

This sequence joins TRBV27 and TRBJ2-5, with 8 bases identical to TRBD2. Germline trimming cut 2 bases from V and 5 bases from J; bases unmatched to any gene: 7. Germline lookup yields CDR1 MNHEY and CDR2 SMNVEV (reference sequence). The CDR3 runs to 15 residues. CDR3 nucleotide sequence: TGTGCCAGCAGTTTAGCCCGGGGGGGGAGGGAGACCCAGTACTTC. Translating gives CASSLARGGRETQYF.

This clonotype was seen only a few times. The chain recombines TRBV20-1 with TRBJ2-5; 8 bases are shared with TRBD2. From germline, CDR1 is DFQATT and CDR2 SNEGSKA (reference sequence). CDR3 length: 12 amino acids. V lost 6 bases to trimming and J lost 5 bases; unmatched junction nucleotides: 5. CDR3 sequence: CSAKSGSETQYF. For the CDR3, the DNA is TGCAGTGCCAAGAGCGGGAGTGAGACCCAGTACTTC.

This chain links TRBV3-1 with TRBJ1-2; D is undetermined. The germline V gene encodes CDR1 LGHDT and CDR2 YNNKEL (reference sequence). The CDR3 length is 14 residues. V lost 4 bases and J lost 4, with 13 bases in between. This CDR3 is CASSPGGFSYGYTF. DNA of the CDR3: TGTGCCAGCAGCCCAGGCGGGTTCAGCTATGGCTACACCTTC.

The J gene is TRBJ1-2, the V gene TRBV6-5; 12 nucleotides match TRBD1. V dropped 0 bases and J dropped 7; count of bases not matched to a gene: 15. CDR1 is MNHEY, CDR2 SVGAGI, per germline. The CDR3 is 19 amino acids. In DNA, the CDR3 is TGTGCCAGCAGTTACTCTTCCGGGACAGGGGGCGAGAGTCTGTCTGGCTACACCTTC. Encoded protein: CASSYSSGTGGESLSGYTF.

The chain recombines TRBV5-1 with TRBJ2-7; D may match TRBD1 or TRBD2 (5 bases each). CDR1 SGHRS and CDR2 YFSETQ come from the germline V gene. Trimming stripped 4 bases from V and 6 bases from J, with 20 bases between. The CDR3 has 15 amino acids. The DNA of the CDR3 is TGCGCCAGCAGCGGAACCGGGGCCATTCCGGGCGAGCAGTACTTC. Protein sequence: CASSGTGAIPGEQYF.